The clone carrying this T cell receptor (beta chain) was counted a single time. Its antigen is currently unknown. Each TCR beta cDNA library carried unique molecular identifiers. T cells, about 0.85 to 11 million of them, yielded some 500,000 cDNA molecules. TCRdb called the PCR reads again in MiXCR, with one record for every CDR3 protein. The sample records about 400,000 distinct CDR3 sequences, roughly 35% being singletons. This sample is drawn from a study of post-analysis software for immune sequencing data. Findings and caveats of the study: Compared with controls, patients showed significantly lower normalized Chao1 diversity. Under F measure analysis, samples from one preparation batch co-clustered strongly.

The sample consisted of blood. The receptor comes from a girl aged 10 to 17 with multiple sclerosis.

The CDR3 protein is CASRVSASNIQYF. The DNA of the CDR3 is TGTGCCAGCAGGGTATCAGCGAGTAACATTCAGTACTTC. This chain connects TRBV6-5 to TRBJ2-5, with D unresolved. The J call may be incorrect, as the DNA end agrees better with TRBJ2-4. The CDR3 contains 13 residues. Per the germline V gene, CDR1 is MNHEY and CDR2 is SVGAGI.